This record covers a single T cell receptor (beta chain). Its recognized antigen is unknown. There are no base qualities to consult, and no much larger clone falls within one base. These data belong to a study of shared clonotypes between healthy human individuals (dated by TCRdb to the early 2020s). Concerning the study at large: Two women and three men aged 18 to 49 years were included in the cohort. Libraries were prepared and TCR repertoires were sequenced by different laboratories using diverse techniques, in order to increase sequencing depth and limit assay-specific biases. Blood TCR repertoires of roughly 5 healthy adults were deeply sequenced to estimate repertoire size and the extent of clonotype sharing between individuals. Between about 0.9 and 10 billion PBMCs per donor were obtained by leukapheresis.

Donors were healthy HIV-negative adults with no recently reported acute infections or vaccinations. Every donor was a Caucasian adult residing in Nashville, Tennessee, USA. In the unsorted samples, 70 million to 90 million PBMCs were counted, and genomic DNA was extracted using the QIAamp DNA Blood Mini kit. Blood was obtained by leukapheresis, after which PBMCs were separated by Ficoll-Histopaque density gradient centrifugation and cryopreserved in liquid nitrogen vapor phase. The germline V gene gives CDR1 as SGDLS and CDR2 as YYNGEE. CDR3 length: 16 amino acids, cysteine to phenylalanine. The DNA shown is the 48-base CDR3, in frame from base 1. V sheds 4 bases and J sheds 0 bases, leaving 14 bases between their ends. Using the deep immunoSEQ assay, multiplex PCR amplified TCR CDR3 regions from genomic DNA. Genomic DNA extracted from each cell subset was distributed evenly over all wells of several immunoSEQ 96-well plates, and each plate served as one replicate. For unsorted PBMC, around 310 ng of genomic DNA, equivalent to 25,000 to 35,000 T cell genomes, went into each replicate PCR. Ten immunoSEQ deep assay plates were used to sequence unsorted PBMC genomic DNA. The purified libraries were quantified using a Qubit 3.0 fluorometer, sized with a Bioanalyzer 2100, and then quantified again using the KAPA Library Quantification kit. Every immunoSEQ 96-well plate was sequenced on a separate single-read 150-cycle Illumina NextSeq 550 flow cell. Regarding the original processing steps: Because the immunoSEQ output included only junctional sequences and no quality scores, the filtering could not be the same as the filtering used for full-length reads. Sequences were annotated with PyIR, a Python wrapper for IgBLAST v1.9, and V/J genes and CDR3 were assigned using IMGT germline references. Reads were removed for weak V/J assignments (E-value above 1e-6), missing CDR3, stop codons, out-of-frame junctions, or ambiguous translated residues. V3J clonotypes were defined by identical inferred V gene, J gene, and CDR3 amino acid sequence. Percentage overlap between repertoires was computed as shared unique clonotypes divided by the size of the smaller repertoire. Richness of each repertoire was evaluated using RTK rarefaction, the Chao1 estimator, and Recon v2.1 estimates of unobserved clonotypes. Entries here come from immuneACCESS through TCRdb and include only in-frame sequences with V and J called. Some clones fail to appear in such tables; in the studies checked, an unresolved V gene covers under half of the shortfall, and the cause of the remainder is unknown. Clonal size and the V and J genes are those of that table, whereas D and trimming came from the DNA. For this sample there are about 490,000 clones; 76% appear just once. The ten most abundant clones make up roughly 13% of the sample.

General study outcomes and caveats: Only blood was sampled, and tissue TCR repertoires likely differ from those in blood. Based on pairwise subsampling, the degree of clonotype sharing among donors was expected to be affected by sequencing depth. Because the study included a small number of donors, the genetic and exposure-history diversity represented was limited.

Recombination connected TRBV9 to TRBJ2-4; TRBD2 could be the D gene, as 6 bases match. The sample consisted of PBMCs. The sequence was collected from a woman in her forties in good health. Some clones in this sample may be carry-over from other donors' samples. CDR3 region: CASSPSPGLAKNIQYF. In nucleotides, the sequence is TGTGCCAGCAGCCCCAGCCCGGGACTAGCCAAAAACATTCAGTACTTC.